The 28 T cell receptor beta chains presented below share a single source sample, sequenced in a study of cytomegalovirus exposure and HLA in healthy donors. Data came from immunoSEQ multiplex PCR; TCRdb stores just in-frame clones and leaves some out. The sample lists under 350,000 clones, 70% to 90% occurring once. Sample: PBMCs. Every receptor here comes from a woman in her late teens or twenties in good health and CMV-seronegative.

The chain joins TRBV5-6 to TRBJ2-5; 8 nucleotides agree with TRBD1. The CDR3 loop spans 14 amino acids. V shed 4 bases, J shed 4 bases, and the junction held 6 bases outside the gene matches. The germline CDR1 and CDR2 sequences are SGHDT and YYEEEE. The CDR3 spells CASSPHRGLETQYF. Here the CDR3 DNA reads TGTGCCAGCAGCCCACACAGGGGGTTAGAGACCCAGTACTTC.

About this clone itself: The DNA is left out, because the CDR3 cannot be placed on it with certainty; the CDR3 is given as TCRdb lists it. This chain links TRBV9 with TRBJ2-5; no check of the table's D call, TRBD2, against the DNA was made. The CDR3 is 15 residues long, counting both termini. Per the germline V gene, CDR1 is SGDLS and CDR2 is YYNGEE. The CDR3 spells CASSVGPGEGETQYF.

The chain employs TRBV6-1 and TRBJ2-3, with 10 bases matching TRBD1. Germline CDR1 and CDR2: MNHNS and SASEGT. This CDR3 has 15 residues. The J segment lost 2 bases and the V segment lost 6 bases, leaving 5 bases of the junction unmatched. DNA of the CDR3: TGTGCCAGCAGCGCCGGGACAGGGGTCACAGATACGCAGTATTTT. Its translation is CASSAGTGVTDTQYF.

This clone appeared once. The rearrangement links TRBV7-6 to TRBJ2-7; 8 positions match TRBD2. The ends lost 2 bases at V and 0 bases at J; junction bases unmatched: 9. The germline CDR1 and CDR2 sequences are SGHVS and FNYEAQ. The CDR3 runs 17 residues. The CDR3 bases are TGTGCCAGCAGCTTACCCCCGACTAGCGCCCCCTCCTACGAGCAGTACTTC. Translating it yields CASSLPPTSAPSYEQYF.

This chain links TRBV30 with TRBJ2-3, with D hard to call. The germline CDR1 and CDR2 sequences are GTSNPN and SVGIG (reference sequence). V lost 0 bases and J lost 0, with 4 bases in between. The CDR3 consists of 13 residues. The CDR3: CAWSVSSTDTQYF. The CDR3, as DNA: TGTGCCTGGAGTGTGTCTAGCACAGATACGCAGTATTTT.

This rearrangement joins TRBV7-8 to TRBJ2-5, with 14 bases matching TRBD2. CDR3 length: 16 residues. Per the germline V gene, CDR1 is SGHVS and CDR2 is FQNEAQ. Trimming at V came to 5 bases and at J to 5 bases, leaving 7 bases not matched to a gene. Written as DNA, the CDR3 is TGTGCCAGCAGCCGGACTAGCGGGGGGACGAGGGAGACCCAGTACTTC. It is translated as CASSRTSGGTRETQYF.

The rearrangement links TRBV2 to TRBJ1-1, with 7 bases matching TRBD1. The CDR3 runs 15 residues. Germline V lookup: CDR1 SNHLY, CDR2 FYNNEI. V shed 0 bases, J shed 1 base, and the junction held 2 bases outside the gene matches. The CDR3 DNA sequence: TGTGCCAGCAGTGAAGCCCGACAGGGGAACACTGAAGCTTTCTTT. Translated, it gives CASSEARQGNTEAFF.

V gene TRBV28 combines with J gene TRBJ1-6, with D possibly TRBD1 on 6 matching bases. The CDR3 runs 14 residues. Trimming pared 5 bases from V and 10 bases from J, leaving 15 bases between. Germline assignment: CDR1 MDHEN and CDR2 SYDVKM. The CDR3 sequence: CASSQHTGKSPLHF. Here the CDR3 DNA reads TGTGCCAGCAGTCAGCATACAGGGAAGTCACCCCTCCACTTT.

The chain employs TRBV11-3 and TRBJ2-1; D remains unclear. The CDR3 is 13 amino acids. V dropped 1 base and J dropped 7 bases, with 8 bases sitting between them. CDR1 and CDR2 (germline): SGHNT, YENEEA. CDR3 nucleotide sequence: TGTGCCAGCAGCTTAGTTTCTTTAAATGAGCAGTTCTTC. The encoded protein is CASSLVSLNEQFF.

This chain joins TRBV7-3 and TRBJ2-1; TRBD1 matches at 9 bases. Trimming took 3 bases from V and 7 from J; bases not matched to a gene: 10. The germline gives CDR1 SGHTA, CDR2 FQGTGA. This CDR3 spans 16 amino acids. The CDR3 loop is CASSFGQGRLRNEQFF. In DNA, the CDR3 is TGTGCCAGCAGCTTCGGACAGGGGAGATTAAGGAATGAGCAGTTCTTC.

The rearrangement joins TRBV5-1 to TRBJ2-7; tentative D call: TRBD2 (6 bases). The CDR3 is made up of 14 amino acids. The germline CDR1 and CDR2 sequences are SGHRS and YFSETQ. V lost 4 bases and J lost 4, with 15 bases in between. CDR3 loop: CASSVGGLLYEQYF. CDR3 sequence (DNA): TGCGCCAGCAGCGTGGGGGGACTTCTTTACGAGCAGTACTTC. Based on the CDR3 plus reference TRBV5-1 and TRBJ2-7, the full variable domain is KAGVTQTPRYLIKTRGQQVTLSCSPISGHRSVSWYQQTPGQGLQFLFEYFSETQRNKGNFPGRFSGRQFSNSRSEMNVSTLELGDSALYLCASSVGGLLYEQYFGPGTRLTVT.

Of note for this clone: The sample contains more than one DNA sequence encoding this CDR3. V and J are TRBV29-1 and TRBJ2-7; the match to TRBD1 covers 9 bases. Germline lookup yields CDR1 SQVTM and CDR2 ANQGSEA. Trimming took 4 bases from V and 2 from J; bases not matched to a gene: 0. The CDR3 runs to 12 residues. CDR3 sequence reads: CSVGTGAYEQYF. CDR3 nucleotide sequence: TGCAGCGTTGGGACAGGGGCCTACGAGCAGTACTTC.

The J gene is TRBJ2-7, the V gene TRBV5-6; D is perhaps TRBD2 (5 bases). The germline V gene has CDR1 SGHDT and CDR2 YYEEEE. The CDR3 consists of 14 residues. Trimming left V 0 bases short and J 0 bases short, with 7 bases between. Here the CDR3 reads CASSLVGSSYEQYF. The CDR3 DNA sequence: TGTGCCAGCAGCTTGGTAGGGAGCTCCTACGAGCAGTACTTC.

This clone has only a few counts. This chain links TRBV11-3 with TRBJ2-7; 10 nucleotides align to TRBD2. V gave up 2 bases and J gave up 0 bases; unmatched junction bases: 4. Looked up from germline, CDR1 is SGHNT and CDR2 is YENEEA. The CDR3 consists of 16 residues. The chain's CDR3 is CASSLTSGIVSYEQYF. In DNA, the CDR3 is TGTGCCAGCAGCTTAACTAGCGGGATCGTCTCCTACGAGCAGTACTTC.

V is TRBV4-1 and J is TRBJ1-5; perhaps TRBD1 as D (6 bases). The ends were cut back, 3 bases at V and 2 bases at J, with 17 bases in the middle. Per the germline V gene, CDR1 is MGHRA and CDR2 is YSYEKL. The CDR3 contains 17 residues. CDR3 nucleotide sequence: TGCGCCAGCAGCCATCCTAGTCAGGGGACGGGCAATCAGCCCCAGCATTTT. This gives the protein CASSHPSQGTGNQPQHF.

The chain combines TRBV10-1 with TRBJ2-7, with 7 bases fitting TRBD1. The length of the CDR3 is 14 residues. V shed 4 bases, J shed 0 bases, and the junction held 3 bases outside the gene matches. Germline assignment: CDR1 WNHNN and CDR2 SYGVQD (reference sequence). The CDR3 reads CASSVGDSSYEQYF. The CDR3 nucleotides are TGCGCCAGCAGTGTAGGGGACAGCTCCTACGAGCAGTACTTC.

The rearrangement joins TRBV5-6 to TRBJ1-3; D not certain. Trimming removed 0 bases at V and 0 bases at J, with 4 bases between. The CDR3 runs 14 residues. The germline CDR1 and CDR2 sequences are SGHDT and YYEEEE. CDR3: CASSLDTSGNTIYF. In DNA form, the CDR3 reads TGTGCCAGCAGCTTGGACACCTCTGGAAACACCATATATTTT.

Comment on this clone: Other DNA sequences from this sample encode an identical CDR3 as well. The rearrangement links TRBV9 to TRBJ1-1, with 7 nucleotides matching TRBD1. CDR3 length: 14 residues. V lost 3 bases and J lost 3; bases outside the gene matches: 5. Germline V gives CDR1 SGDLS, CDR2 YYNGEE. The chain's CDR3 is CASSALTGDTEAFF. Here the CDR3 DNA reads TGTGCCAGCAGCGCGTTAACAGGGGACACTGAAGCTTTCTTT.

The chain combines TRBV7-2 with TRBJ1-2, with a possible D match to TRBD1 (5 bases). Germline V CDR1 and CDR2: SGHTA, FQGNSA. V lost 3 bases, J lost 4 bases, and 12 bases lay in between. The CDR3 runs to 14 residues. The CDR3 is CASSLRGEGYGYTF. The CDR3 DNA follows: TGTGCCAGCAGCTTGCGGGGGGAGGGCTATGGCTACACCTTC. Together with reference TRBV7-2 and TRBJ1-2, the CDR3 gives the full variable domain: GAGVSQSPSNKVTEKGKDVELRCDPISGHTALYWYRQSLGQGLEFLIYFQGNSAPDKSGLPSDRFSAERTGGSVSTLTIQRTQQEDSAVYLCASSLRGEGYGYTFGSGTRLTVV.

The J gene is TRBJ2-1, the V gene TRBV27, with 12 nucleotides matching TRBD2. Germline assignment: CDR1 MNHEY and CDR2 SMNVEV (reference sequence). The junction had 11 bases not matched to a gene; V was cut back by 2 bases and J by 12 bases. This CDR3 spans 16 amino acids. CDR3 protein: CASSLPSASGRGRQFF. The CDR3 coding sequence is TGTGCCAGCAGTTTACCGAGCGCTAGCGGGAGGGGGCGGCAGTTCTTC.

The CDR3 bases are TGTGCCAGCACCCAGGACAGGTCCTACGAGCAGTACTTC. Its protein product is CASTQDRSYEQYF. The genes are TRBV7-2 and TRBJ2-7; 7 nucleotides agree with TRBD1. The CDR3 is 13 amino acids. Germline trimming cut 7 bases from V and 1 base from J; bases unmatched to any gene: 4. Germline V gives CDR1 SGHTA, CDR2 FQGNSA.

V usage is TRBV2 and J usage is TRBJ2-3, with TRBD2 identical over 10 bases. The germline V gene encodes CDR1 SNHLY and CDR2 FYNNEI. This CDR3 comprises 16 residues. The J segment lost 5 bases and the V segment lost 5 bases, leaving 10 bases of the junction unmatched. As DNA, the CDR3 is TGTGCCAGCAGTCGGGAGCGGGGGGGGAACGGAGATACGCAGTATTTT. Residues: CASSRERGGNGDTQYF.

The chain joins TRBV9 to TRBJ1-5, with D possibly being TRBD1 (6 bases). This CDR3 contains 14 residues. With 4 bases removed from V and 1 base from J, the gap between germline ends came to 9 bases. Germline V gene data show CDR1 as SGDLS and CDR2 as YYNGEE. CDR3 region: CASSPGQSNQPQHF. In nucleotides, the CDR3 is TGTGCCAGCAGCCCAGGACAGAGCAATCAGCCCCAGCATTTT.

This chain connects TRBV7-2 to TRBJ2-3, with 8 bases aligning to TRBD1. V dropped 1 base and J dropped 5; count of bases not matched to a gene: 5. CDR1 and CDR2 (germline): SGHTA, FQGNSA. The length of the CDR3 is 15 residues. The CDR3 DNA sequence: TGTGCCAGCAGCTTAGTGACAGGGGCGCAAGATACGCAGTATTTT. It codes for CASSLVTGAQDTQYF. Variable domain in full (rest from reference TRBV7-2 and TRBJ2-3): GAGVSQSPSNKVTEKGKDVELRCDPISGHTALYWYRQSLGQGLEFLIYFQGNSAPDKSGLPSDRFSAERTGGSVSTLTIQRTQQEDSAVYLCASSLVTGAQDTQYFGPGTRLTVL.

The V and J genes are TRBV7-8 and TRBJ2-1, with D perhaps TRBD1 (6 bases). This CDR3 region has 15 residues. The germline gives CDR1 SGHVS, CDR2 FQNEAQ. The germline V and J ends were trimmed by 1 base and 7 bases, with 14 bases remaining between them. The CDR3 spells CASSLVDRALNEQFF. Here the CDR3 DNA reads TGTGCCAGCAGCTTAGTGGACAGAGCGTTAAATGAGCAGTTCTTC.

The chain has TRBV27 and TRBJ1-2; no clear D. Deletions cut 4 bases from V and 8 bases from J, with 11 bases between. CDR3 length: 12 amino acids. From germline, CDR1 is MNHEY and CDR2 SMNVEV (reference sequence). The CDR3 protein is CASSSGNLGYTF. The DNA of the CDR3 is TGTGCCAGCAGTTCAGGCAATTTAGGCTACACCTTC.

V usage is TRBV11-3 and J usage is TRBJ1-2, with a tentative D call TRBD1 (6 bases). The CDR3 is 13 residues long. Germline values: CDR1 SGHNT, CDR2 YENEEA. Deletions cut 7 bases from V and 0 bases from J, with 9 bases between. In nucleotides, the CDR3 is TGTGCCAGCAACCAGGGGCCTAACTATGGCTACACCTTC. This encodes CASNQGPNYGYTF. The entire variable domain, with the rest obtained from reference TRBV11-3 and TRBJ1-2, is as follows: EAGVVQSPRYKIIEKKQPVAFWCNPISGHNTLYWYLQNLGQGPELLIRYENEEAVDDSQLPKDRFSAERLKGVDSTLKIQPAELGDSAVYLCASNQGPNYGYTFGSGTRLTVV.

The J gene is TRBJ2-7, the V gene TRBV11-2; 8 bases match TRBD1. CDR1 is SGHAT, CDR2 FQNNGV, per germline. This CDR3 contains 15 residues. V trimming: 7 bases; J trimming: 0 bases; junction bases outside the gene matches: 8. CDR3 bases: TGTGCCAGCACCCTCCAGGGGGCCTCCTCCTACGAGCAGTACTTC. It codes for CASTLQGASSYEQYF.